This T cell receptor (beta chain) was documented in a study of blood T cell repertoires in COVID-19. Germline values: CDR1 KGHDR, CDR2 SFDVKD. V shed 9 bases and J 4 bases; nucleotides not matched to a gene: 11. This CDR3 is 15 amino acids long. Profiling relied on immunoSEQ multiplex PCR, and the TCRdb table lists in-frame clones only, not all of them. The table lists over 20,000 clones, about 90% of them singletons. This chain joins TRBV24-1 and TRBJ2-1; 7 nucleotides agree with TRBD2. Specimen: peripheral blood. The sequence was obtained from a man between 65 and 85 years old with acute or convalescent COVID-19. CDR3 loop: CATGGGLAEYNEQFF. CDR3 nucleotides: TGTGCCACCGGGGGGGGTTTAGCGGAGTACAATGAGCAGTTCTTC.